The clone carrying this T cell receptor beta chain was counted between two and nine times. Its antigen is still unknown. The source of the sample is a study of long-term antiretroviral therapy in people with HIV. Notes on the study in general: Pre-ART clonal expansions dominated every time point's repertoire.

Trimming cost V 4 bases and J 2 bases, with 14 bases left between them. The germline V gene has CDR1 SGHAT and CDR2 FQNNGV. The CDR3 spans 16 residues. Researchers ran immunoSEQ v3.0 at survey level. Libraries were prepared by immunoSEQ multiplex PCR; TCRdb keeps only in-frame clonotypes and omits some of them. The sample carries over 7,500 clones, 82% recorded once. Sample: unsorted PBMCs, taken 0.1 years after starting antiretroviral therapy. V gene TRBV11-2 combines with J gene TRBJ1-4; D not resolved. The clonotype originates from a man aged 40-49 years with HIV. The CDR3 spells CASSSPGSGTNEKLFF. The CDR3 nucleotides are TGTGCCAGCAGCTCCCCGGGGAGTGGGACTAATGAAAAACTGTTTTTT.